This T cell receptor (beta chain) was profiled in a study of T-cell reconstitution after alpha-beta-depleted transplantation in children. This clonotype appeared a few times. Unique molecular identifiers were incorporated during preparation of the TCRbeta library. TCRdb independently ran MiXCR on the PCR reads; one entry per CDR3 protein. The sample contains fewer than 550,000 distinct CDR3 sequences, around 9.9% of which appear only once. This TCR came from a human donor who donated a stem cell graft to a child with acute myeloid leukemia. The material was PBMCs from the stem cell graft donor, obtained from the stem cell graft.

The CDR3 coding sequence is TGTGCTAGTGTCCCTACTCTAGCGGGAGGGTTTTATGAGCAGTTCTTC. It specifies CASVPTLAGGFYEQFF. The chain recombines TRBV12-5 with TRBJ2-1; TRBD2 agrees at 12 bases. V lost 7 bases, J lost 8 bases, and 12 bases stayed unmatched. This CDR3 has 16 amino acids. Per germline, CDR1 LGHNT and CDR2 FRNRAP.